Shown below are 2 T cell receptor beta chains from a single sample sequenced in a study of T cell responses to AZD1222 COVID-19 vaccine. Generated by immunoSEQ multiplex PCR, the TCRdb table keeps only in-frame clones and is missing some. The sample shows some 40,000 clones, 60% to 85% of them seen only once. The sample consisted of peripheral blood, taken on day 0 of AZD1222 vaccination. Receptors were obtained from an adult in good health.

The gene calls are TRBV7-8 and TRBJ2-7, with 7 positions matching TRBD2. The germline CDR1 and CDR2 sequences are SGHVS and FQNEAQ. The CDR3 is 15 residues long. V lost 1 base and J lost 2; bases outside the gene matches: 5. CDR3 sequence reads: CASSLGWGGAYEQYF. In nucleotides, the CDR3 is TGTGCCAGCAGCTTAGGCTGGGGAGGGGCCTACGAGCAGTACTTC.

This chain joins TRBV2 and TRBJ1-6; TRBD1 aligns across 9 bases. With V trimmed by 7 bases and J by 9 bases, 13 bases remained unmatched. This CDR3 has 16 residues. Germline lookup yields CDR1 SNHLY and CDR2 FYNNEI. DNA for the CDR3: TGTGCCAGCACCCTGGCCGTTGGGACAGGGACTTCACCCCTCCACTTT. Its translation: CASTLAVGTGTSPLHF.